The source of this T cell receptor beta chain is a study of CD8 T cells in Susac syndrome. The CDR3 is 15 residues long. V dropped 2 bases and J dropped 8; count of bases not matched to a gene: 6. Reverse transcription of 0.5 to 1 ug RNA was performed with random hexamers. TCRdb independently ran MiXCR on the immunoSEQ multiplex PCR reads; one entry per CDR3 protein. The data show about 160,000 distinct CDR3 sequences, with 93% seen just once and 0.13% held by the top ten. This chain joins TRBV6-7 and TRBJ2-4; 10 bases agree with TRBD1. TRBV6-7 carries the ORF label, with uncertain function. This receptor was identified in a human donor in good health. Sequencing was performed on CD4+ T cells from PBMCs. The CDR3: CASSYPLTGGDIQYF. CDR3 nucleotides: TGTGCCAGCAGTTACCCCCTGACAGGGGGCGACATTCAGTACTTC.